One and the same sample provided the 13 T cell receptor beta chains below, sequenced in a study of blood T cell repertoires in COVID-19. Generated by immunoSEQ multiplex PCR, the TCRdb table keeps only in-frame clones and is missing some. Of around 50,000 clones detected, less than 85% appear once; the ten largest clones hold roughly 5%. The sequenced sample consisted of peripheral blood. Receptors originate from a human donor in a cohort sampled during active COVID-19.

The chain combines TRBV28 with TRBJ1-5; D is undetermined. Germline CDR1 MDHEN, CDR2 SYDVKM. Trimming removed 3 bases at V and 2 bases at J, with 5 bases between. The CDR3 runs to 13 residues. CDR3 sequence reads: CASSFSGNQPQHF. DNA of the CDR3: TGTGCCAGCAGTTTCTCGGGCAATCAGCCCCAGCATTTT.

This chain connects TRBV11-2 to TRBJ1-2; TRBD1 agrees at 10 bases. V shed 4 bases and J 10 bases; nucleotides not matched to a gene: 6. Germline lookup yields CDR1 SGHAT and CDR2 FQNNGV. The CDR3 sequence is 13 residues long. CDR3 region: CASSSGQGGFYTF. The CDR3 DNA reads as TGTGCCAGCAGCTCCGGACAGGGGGGATTCTACACCTTC.

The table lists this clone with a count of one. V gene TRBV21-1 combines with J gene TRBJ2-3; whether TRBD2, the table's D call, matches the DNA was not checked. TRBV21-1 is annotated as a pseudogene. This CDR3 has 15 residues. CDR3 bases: TGTGCCAGCTGCGCTAGCGGGGGGCTATCAGATACGCAGTATTTT. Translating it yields CASCASGGLSDTQYF.

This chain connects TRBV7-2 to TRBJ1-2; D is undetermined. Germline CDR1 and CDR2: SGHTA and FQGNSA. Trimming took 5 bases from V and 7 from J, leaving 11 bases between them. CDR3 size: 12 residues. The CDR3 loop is CASSPGGVGYTF. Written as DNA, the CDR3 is TGTGCCAGCAGCCCGGGTGGTGTTGGCTACACCTTC.

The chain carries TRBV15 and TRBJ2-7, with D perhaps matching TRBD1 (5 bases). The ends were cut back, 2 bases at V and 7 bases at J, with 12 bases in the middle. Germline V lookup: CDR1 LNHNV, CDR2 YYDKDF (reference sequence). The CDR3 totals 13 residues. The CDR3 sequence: CATSRIDSREQYF. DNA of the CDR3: TGTGCCACCAGCAGAATCGACAGTAGGGAGCAGTACTTC.

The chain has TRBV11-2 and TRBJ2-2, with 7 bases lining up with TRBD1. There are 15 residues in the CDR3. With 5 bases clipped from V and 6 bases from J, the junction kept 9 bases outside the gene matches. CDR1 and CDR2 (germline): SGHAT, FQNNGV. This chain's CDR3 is CASSPRGRRAGELFF. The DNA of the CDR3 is TGTGCCAGCAGCCCTAGGGGGCGCAGGGCCGGGGAGCTGTTTTTT.

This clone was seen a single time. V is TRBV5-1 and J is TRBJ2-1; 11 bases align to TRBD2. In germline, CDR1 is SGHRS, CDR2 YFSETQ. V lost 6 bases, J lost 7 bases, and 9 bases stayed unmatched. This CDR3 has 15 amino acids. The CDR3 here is CASNELAGGKNEQFF. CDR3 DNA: TGCGCCAGCAATGAGCTAGCGGGGGGAAAGAATGAGCAGTTCTTC. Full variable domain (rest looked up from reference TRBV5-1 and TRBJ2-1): KAGVTQTPRYLIKTRGQQVTLSCSPISGHRSVSWYQQTPGQGLQFLFEYFSETQRNKGNFPGRFSGRQFSNSRSEMNVSTLELGDSALYLCASNELAGGKNEQFFGPGTRLTVL.

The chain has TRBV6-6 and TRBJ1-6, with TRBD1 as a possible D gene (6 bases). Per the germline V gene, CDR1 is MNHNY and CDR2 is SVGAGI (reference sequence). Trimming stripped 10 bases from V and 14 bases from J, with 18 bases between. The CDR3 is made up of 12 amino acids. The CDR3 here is CATEGGASALHF. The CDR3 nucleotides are TGTGCCACGGAAGGGGGGGCCTCGGCCCTCCACTTT.

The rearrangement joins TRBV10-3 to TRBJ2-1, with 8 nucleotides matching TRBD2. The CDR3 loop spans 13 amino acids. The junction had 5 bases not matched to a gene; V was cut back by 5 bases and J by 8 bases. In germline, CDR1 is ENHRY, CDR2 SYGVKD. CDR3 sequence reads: CAISTAGEHEQFF. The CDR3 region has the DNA TGTGCCATCAGTACAGCGGGGGAACATGAGCAGTTCTTC.

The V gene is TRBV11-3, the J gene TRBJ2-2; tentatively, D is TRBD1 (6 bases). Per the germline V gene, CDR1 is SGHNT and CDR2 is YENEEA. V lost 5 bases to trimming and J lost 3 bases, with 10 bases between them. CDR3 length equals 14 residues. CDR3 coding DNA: TGTGCCAGCAGCAGGGGACACTACACCGGGGAGCTGTTTTTT. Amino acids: CASSRGHYTGELFF.

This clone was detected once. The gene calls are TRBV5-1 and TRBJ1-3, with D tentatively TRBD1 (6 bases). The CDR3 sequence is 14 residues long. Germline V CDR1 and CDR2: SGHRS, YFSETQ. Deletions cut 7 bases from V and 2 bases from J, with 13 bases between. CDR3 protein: CASAHRDTGNTIYF. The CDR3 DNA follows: TGCGCCAGCGCACACAGGGATACTGGAAACACCATATATTTT.

The CDR3 protein is CASSIWATSTDTQYF. In DNA, the CDR3 is TGTGCCAGTAGTATTTGGGCAACTAGCACAGATACGCAGTATTTT. V and J are TRBV19 and TRBJ2-3, with D hard to call. V was pared by 3 bases and J by 0 bases, with 10 bases between. The CDR3 length is 15 residues. Germline V gives CDR1 LNHDA, CDR2 SQIVND (reference sequence).

CDR3 protein: CASSPDITSTDTQYF. The CDR3 DNA reads as TGTGCCAGCAGTCCCGACATTACTAGCACAGATACGCAGTATTTT. The chain joins TRBV6-2 or TRBV6-3 to TRBJ2-3, with unresolved D. Deletions cut 5 bases from V and 0 bases from J, with 12 bases between. This CDR3 contains 15 residues. Looked up from germline, CDR1 is MNHEY and CDR2 is SVGEGT.